The 27 T cell receptor beta chains reported below all come from one sample, sequenced in a study of shared clonotypes between healthy human individuals. Data came from immunoSEQ multiplex PCR; TCRdb stores just in-frame clones and leaves some out. Among 2 million to 2.5 million clones listed, 90% to 95% were seen once. Sequencing was performed on naive CD4+ T cells sorted from blood. The sample's subset: CD45RA+ positively selected. The receptors were sampled from a young man in good health.

The chain recombines TRBV7-8 with TRBJ2-2; 8 bases are shared with TRBD1. Germline CDR1 SGHVS, CDR2 FQNEAQ. V lost 2 bases to trimming and J lost 7 bases; unmatched junction nucleotides: 12. CDR3 size: 17 residues. In nucleotides, the CDR3 is TGTGCCAGCAGCTTAATCATAACGCAGGGGGCGTTCGGGGAGCTGTTTTTT. The encoded protein is CASSLIITQGAFGELFF.

The chain employs TRBV7-3 and TRBJ1-1; D unclear. Germline CDR1 reads SGHTA; CDR2 reads FQGTGA. Trimming took 5 bases from V and 4 from J, leaving 11 bases between them. This CDR3 comprises 13 residues. The CDR3 bases are TGTGCCAGCAGCCTCGAGGGAAGCACTGAAGCTTTCTTT. Protein product: CASSLEGSTEAFF.

In nucleotides, the CDR3 is TGTGCCAGCAGTGTATCCAGCGGGTTTAACACCGGGGAGCTGTTTTTT. Protein product: CASSVSSGFNTGELFF. This chain connects TRBV2 to TRBJ2-2, with D perhaps TRBD2 (6 bases). Looked up from germline, CDR1 is SNHLY and CDR2 is FYNNEI. This CDR3 has 16 residues. V was trimmed by 4 bases and J by 2 bases, leaving 14 bases between them.

The rearrangement links TRBV27 to TRBJ1-5, with 11 nucleotides matching TRBD1. J gave up 6 bases and V 2 bases, and 6 bases lay outside the gene matches. Germline lookup yields CDR1 MNHEY and CDR2 SMNVEV (reference sequence). The CDR3 covers 16 residues. The CDR3 DNA is TGTGCCAGCAGTTTAGGGACAGGGGGATCCGGTCAGCCCCAGCATTTT. Encoded protein: CASSLGTGGSGQPQHF.

The chain recombines TRBV2 with TRBJ2-5; 7 bases map to TRBD1. This CDR3 has 13 residues. V shed 5 bases, J shed 4 bases, and the junction held 4 bases outside the gene matches. Germline CDR1 reads SNHLY; CDR2 reads FYNNEI. The CDR3 reads CASSFTGVETQYF. The CDR3 DNA sequence: TGTGCCAGCAGTTTCACAGGGGTAGAGACCCAGTACTTC. The full variable domain, its missing parts supplied by reference TRBV2 and TRBJ2-5, is EPEVTQTPSHQVTQMGQEVILRCVPISNHLYFYWYRQILGQKVEFLVSFYNNEISEKSEIFDDQFSVERPDGSNFTLKIRSTKLEDSAMYFCASSFTGVETQYFGPGTRLLVL.

Concerning this clone itself: The same CDR3 arises from other DNA sequences in this sample as well. The chain is built from TRBV6-1 and TRBJ1-3; no clear D. V shed 5 bases and J shed 1 base, with 3 bases lying between them. The CDR3 is made up of 12 amino acids. Germline V CDR1 and CDR2: MNHNS, SASEGT. Written as DNA, the CDR3 is TGTGCCAGCAGTTATTCTGGAAACACCATATATTTT. It yields the protein CASSYSGNTIYF.

This chain joins TRBV7-9 and TRBJ2-2; D ambiguous. Germline CDR1 is SEHNR and CDR2 is FQNEAQ (reference sequence). The CDR3 has 11 residues. Trimming removed 5 bases at V and 5 bases at J, with 3 bases between. This CDR3 reads CASSATGELFF. CDR3 DNA: TGTGCCAGCAGCGCGACCGGGGAGCTGTTTTTT.

The chain carries TRBV19 and TRBJ2-7; no clear D gene. This CDR3 is 13 amino acids long. From germline, CDR1 is LNHDA and CDR2 SQIVND (reference sequence). V was shortened by 3 bases and J by 4 bases, with 10 bases between the two germline ends. CDR3 nucleotides: TGTGCCAGTAGTATGAACGGTGGGTACGAGCAGTACTTC. Translating it yields CASSMNGGYEQYF.

This rearrangement joins TRBV5-1 to TRBJ2-3; no firm D call. The CDR3 extends over 12 amino acids. V was shortened by 3 bases and J by 6 bases, with 8 bases between the two germline ends. The germline V gene has CDR1 SGHRS and CDR2 YFSETQ. The DNA for the CDR3 is TGCGCCAGCAGCTCCGGTGGGGATACGCAGTATTTT. Protein product: CASSSGGDTQYF.

J is TRBJ2-3 and V is TRBV10-3; the D gene is possibly TRBD2 (5 bases). Germline V gene lookup returns CDR1 ENHRY and CDR2 SYGVKD. The CDR3 is 15 amino acids. The V gene lost 3 bases and the J gene lost 0 bases, with 10 bases spanning the gap. The CDR3 DNA follows: TGTGCCATCAGTGATGGGTTAGCGAGCACAGATACGCAGTATTTT. The encoded protein is CAISDGLASTDTQYF.

The chain employs TRBV19 and TRBJ1-1; 8 nucleotides match TRBD1. CDR1 and CDR2 from the germline V gene are LNHDA and SQIVND (reference sequence). This CDR3 spans 15 amino acids. V trimming: 4 bases; J trimming: 5 bases; junction bases outside the gene matches: 9. This CDR3 is CASSTLQGGRTEAFF. The CDR3 DNA reads as TGTGCCAGTAGTACCCTACAGGGGGGGCGGACTGAAGCTTTCTTT.

The chain employs TRBV7-2 and TRBJ2-3; unclear D gene. There are 11 residues in the CDR3. The V end lost 6 bases, the J end lost 2 bases, and 3 bases lay between the germline ends. Germline CDR1 and CDR2: SGHTA and FQGNSA. The CDR3 loop is CASRATDTQYF. DNA for the CDR3: TGTGCCAGCAGAGCCACAGATACGCAGTATTTT. The variable domain in full, completed from reference TRBV7-2 and TRBJ2-3, reads GAGVSQSPSNKVTEKGKDVELRCDPISGHTALYWYRQSLGQGLEFLIYFQGNSAPDKSGLPSDRFSAERTGGSVSTLTIQRTQQEDSAVYLCASRATDTQYFGPGTRLTVL.

The rearrangement uses TRBV11-3 and TRBJ2-1; D gene ambiguous. Germline V gene sequence: CDR1 SGHNT, CDR2 YENEEA. This CDR3 is built from 11 residues. The germline V and J ends were trimmed by 4 bases and 5 bases, with 3 bases remaining between them. The CDR3 sequence is CASSYDNEQFF. The CDR3 nucleotides are TGTGCCAGCAGCTACGACAATGAGCAGTTCTTC.

This clone was observed a single time. J is TRBJ1-5 and V is TRBV4-1, with a possible D match to TRBD1 (6 bases). The CDR3 totals 17 residues. V was pared by 3 bases and J by 5 bases, with 20 bases between. Germline V gene data show CDR1 as MGHRA and CDR2 as YSYEKL. The DNA for the CDR3 is TGCGCCAGCAGCCAGGGGGGGACACTCAGGGATTATCAGCCCCAGCATTTT. This gives the protein CASSQGGTLRDYQPQHF.

The chain uses TRBV5-1 and TRBJ1-2; possibly TRBD1 for D (5 bases). The CDR3 consists of 14 residues. Germline V gene lookup returns CDR1 SGHRS and CDR2 YFSETQ. The V gene lost 6 bases and the J gene lost 8 bases, with 20 bases spanning the gap. This CDR3 reads CASTYVDGAGGYTF. The CDR3 nucleotides read TGCGCCAGCACCTATGTGGACGGGGCTGGAGGCTACACCTTC.

The CDR3 here is CASSEFGGVETQYF. CDR3 nucleotide sequence: TGTGCCAGCAGTGAATTTGGCGGGGTCGAGACCCAGTACTTC. The J gene is TRBJ2-5, the V gene TRBV6-1, with D possibly matching TRBD2 (6 bases). CDR1 is MNHNS, CDR2 SASEGT, per germline. The CDR3 length is 14 residues. Trimming took off 2 bases at V and 5 bases at J, with 12 bases between the two ends.

The rearrangement links TRBV5-6 to TRBJ2-3, with a possible D match to TRBD1 (5 bases). The V gene lost 1 base and the J gene lost 6 bases, with 21 bases spanning the gap. This CDR3 has 17 residues. Germline-derived CDR1 and CDR2 are SGHDT and YYEEEE. The CDR3 region has the DNA TGTGCCAGCAGCTTGAGTCCGCAGGGCGGCTTAAGGGATACGCAGTATTTT. Translating gives CASSLSPQGGLRDTQYF. The full variable domain, in which reference TRBV5-6 and TRBJ2-3 provide the parts outside the CDR3, is DAGVTQSPTHLIKTRGQQVTLRCSPKSGHDTVSWYQQALGQGPQFIFQYYEEEERQRGNFPDRFSGHQFPNYSSELNVNALLLGDSALYLCASSLSPQGGLRDTQYFGPGTRLTVL.

The rearrangement links TRBV6-5 to TRBJ2-2; TRBD1 matches at 8 bases. The CDR3 has 12 amino acids. Germline V CDR1 and CDR2: MNHEY, SVGAGI. The J segment lost 6 bases and the V segment lost 8 bases, leaving 2 bases of the junction unmatched. The CDR3 is CASRQGPGELFF. CDR3 DNA sequence: TGTGCCAGCCGACAGGGGCCCGGGGAGCTGTTTTTT.

This chain connects TRBV9 to TRBJ2-4; 11 nucleotides agree with TRBD2. The germline CDR1 and CDR2 sequences are SGDLS and YYNGEE. This CDR3 has 16 amino acids. Unmatched junction bases numbered 4, after V lost 4 bases and J lost 1 base. CDR3 residues: CASSSLAGGAKNIQYF. For the CDR3, the DNA is TGTGCCAGCAGCTCTCTAGCGGGAGGTGCCAAAAACATTCAGTACTTC. Looking up the rest from reference TRBV9 and TRBJ2-4 gives the full variable domain: DSGVTQTPKHLITATGQRVTLRCSPRSGDLSVYWYQQSLDQGLQFLIQYYNGEERAKGNILERFSAQQFPDLHSELNLSSLELGDSALYFCASSSLAGGAKNIQYFGAGTRLSVL.

V usage is TRBV19 and J usage is TRBJ1-3; D remains ambiguous. V dropped 6 bases and J dropped 4 bases, with 1 base sitting between them. The CDR3 extends over 10 amino acids. The germline CDR1 and CDR2 sequences are LNHDA and SQIVND (reference sequence). CDR3 region: CASSGNTIYF. The CDR3, as DNA: TGTGCCAGTAGCGGAAACACCATATATTTT.

The chain uses TRBV10-3 and TRBJ1-5; weak D call: TRBD1 (6 bases). V lost 3 bases to trimming and J lost 2 bases, with 11 bases between them. Per the germline V gene, CDR1 is ENHRY and CDR2 is SYGVKD. The CDR3 is 15 residues long. In DNA, the CDR3 is TGTGCCATCAGTGATCAATCAGGGGGCAATCAGCCCCAGCATTTT. This sequence encodes CAISDQSGGNQPQHF.

The gene calls are TRBV7-2 and TRBJ2-7; 12 positions match TRBD2. Trimming took 5 bases from V and 8 from J; bases not matched to a gene: 10. Germline CDR1 SGHTA, CDR2 FQGNSA. The CDR3 consists of 15 residues. CDR3 region: CASSPRLAGVSQQYF. For the CDR3, the DNA is TGTGCCAGCAGCCCCCGACTAGCGGGAGTATCGCAGCAGTACTTC.

The V call is TRBV6-1, the J call TRBJ2-7, with 10 nucleotides matching TRBD2. The germline CDR1 and CDR2 sequences are MNHNS and SASEGT. V lost 8 bases and J lost 0; bases outside the gene matches: 4. The CDR3 has 14 residues. CDR3 sequence (DNA): TGTGCCAGCCGGGGACTAGCGAGCTCCTACGAGCAGTACTTC. As protein: CASRGLASSYEQYF.

As DNA, the CDR3 is TGTGCCACCAGCAGTCGACCCACTGAAGCTTTCTTT. Its protein is CATSSRPTEAFF. The chain combines TRBV15 with TRBJ1-1, with unresolved D. Germline V lookup: CDR1 LNHNV, CDR2 YYDKDF (reference sequence). V gave up 3 bases and J gave up 4 bases, with 6 bases separating them. The CDR3 loop spans 12 amino acids.

This sequence joins TRBV19 and TRBJ1-1; maybe TRBD1 (6 bases). V shed 4 bases and J shed 4 bases, with 22 bases lying between them. The CDR3 runs to 17 residues. From germline, CDR1 is LNHDA and CDR2 SQIVND (reference sequence). The chain's CDR3 is CASSTTPGTSGGTEAFF. DNA of the CDR3: TGTGCCAGTAGTACAACTCCAGGGACATCAGGCGGCACTGAAGCTTTCTTT.

V is TRBV18 and J is TRBJ1-5, with D perhaps matching TRBD1 (6 bases). The CDR3 length is 17 residues. Trimming removed 1 base at V and 0 bases at J, with 13 bases between. Germline values: CDR1 KGHSH, CDR2 LQKENI. In DNA, the CDR3 is TGTGCCAGCTCACCACTTACAGGGACGGGTAGCAATCAGCCCCAGCATTTT. Translating it yields CASSPLTGTGSNQPQHF.

This clone was observed a single time. The gene calls are TRBV7-2 and TRBJ2-1; D remains ambiguous. This CDR3 comprises 14 residues. The V gene lost 1 base and the J gene lost 6 bases, with 10 bases spanning the gap. Germline V gene lookup returns CDR1 SGHTA and CDR2 FQGNSA. The CDR3 nucleotides are TGTGCCAGCAGCTTAGTTCCGACCGGCAATGAGCAGTTCTTC. Its translation is CASSLVPTGNEQFF.